Listed here is a single T cell receptor beta chain. The antigen is unknown. Expansion of antigen-specific CD4+ T cells with viral peptide pools was carried out by the ViraFEST assay before sequencing. It was after around 10 days of culture that CD4+ T cells were isolated. Previously uninfected by SARS-CoV-2, the vaccine recipients also showed negative nucleocapsid antibodies. It was on days 3 and 7 that half the medium was replaced with IL-2 medium. The data were taken from a study of vaccination effects on CD4 cells after COVID-19. Data came from immunoSEQ multiplex PCR; TCRdb stores just in-frame clones and leaves some out. Of tens of thousands of clones in the sample, around 69% are singletons; the top ten hold 2.8%. The CDR3 has 17 amino acids. The germline V gene encodes CDR1 SGHNT and CDR2 YYREEE (reference sequence). The ends lost 3 bases at V and 2 bases at J; junction bases unmatched: 12. Study findings and constraints: By a late point after vaccination, infection- and vaccine-induced clones had shrunk markedly through clonal contraction.

The specimen comprised CD4+ T cells from PBMCs cultured with HCoV-NL63 spike peptides, sampled before COVID-19 vaccination. The chain has TRBV5-4 and TRBJ2-3; 7 nucleotides align to TRBD2. This clonotype was obtained from a human donor who received a COVID-19 vaccine. The CDR3 coding sequence is TGTGCCAGCAGCTCCCCTATAAGCGGGGAACTCACAGATACGCAGTATTTT. Protein: CASSSPISGELTDTQYF. Filled out from reference TRBV5-4 and TRBJ2-3, the complete variable domain reads ETGVTQSPTHLIKTRGQQVTLRCSSQSGHNTVSWYQQALGQGPQFIFQYYREEENGRGNFPPRFSGLQFPNYSSELNVNALELDDSALYLCASSSPISGELTDTQYFGPGTRLTVL.